This T cell receptor (beta chain) was found in a study of beta chain features in type 1 diabetes. Study conclusions and caveats: A PCR bias possibly favoring shorter templates would apply equally to patients and controls. Patients with Type 1 diabetes showed moderately but significantly shorter TCRB CDR3s in all four CD4+ subsets.

A note on this clone: Antigen unknown.

All of the isolated RNA was reverse transcribed, so expressed TCRB transcripts were sequenced. Measured with immunoSEQ multiplex PCR; TCRdb has only the in-frame clones, and not every one. The sample consists of hundreds of thousands of clones, about an eighth of them appearing once. Germline V gene sequence: CDR1 LGHNA, CDR2 YSLEER. With 0 bases removed from V and 4 bases from J, the gap between germline ends came to 7 bases. The CDR3 has 13 residues. The source material was naive CD4+ T cells from blood. The chain couples TRBV4-3 to TRBJ2-7; D remains ambiguous. The sequence came from a man aged 18 to 29 with type 1 diabetes. This CDR3 reads CASSQDMVYEQYF. The CDR3 DNA follows: TGCGCCAGCAGCCAAGATATGGTTTACGAGCAGTACTTC.